This T cell receptor beta chain was recovered during a study of identical twins' blood T cells (dated by TCRdb to 2013 to 2014). Turning to the overall study: The approximately 12 libraries, six for the alpha chain and six for the beta chain, together yielded some 48 million Illumina reads. TCR alpha and beta chain repertoires of three pairs of monozygous twins were compared using next-generation sequencing to assess genetic influence on repertoire formation. Findings and caveats that apply to the study as a whole: The number of shared CDR3 clonotypes between two donors was mainly determined by the product of their cloneset sizes, and twins did not clearly deviate from this trend. Because the twins were reared together, environmental influences could not be ruled out as the explanation for twin similarity. Among the most abundant TCRbeta clonotypes, more CDR3 sequences were shared by each donor with her twin than with unrelated donors. V gene usage, even among non-selected out-of-frame TCRbeta clonotypes, was reported to be markedly more similar within twin pairs than between unrelated donors. Independent studies were stated to be required to validate the proposed role of the TCRalpha J segment in MHC recognition during thymic selection.

Donors were six healthy women forming three monozygous twin pairs. All three twin pairs had been reared together and were thought likely to have met the same infectious agents and vaccines. TCR cDNA libraries were prepared from RNA that had been isolated from peripheral blood mononuclear cells. Library creation used 5' RACE. Sequencing relied on an Illumina Genome Analyzer IIx. RNA-based TCR cDNA libraries were prepared by a previously described protocol with several modifications. Sample-specific barcodes were introduced on both ends of each TCR cDNA library during cDNA synthesis and amplification to prevent cross-contamination. Under the source paper's analysis protocol: Each individual had between about 100,000 and nearly 500,000 identified clonotypes, and each library contained roughly 2 to 3.6 million CDR3-containing reads. Reads carrying improper barcode index combinations were removed, after which the MiTCR software was used to build a cloneset for each library. During the assembly of CDR3 clonotypes by MiTCR, low-quality reads were filtered or rescued and PCR and sequencing errors were corrected. Artificial out-of-frame clonotypes were removed by being mapped to in-frame sequences, with one indel in the CDR3 allowed. Similarity in V and J gene usage between donors was calculated as the Jensen-Shannon divergence divided by the mean entropy. The raw public data were reprocessed by TCRdb itself: fastp quality trimming at Q25, MiXCR clonotype calling, in-frame beta chains only. Rows merge per CDR3 protein into single entries with the most common DNA and genes. TCRdb's processing, not the study's, gives the V and J calls here. This sample holds fewer than 450,000 distinct CDR3 sequences; roughly 30% were observed only once. The ten most abundant clones make up roughly 5.5% of the sample.

In the case of this clonotype: The target of this receptor is not known. Base quality data are lacking; no much larger clone is found one base away.

The CDR3 contains 12 residues, cysteine and phenylalanine counted. The DNA shown is the 36-base CDR3, in frame from base 1. A distance of 6 bases separates the germline ends of V and J, which lose 4 bases and 5 bases respectively. CDR1 and CDR2 (DFQATT, SNEGSKA) derive from the germline V gene (reference sequence). The sequenced sample was PBMCs. This sequence originates from a woman aged 18 to 55 in good health. The chain couples TRBV20-1 to TRBJ2-6, with the D gene too uncertain to name. The CDR3: CSANGRANVLTF. The DNA sequence follows: TGCAGTGCTAATGGTAGGGCCAACGTCCTGACTTTC.